This entry describes one T cell receptor beta chain. Its antigen is as yet unknown. The data originate from a study of persistence of HIV-infected CD4 T cells. On the study more broadly: The sample holds CD4+ T cells responsive to CMV or HIV-1 Gag. The study's findings and limits: The rare CMV-responding cells with HIV-1 proviruses were not separately TCR-sequenced. Antigen-responding cells were enriched for degenerate expanded CDR3beta sequences.

Stimulation used 8.5 to 10 ug/mL lysate from CMV-infected fibroblasts. CD40L-negative CD69-negative CD45RO-high memory CD4+ T cells were sorted as populations depleted of antigen-responding cells. Before stimulation, PBMCs underwent CD8+ T cell depletion. The immunoSEQ assay was version 4, run in survey mode. TCRdb's copy holds only in-frame clones and misses some; the assay was immunoSEQ multiplex PCR. Of 25,000 to 30,000 clones in the sample, roughly 78% were seen once. This CDR3 has 16 amino acids. The germline gives CDR1 SGHTA, CDR2 FQGTGA. V lost 2 bases and J 4 bases, leaving 15 bases between the germline ends.

The sample in question was CD4+ T cells sorted from PBMCs after roughly 17-hour stimulation, obtained from a patient who received antiretroviral therapy. The TCR was taken from an adult man with HIV who was CMV-seropositive. The V and J genes are TRBV7-3 and TRBJ2-1; D is undetermined. CDR3: CASSLVDGFPYNEQFF. CDR3 DNA: TGTGCCAGCAGCTTAGTTGACGGTTTTCCGTACAATGAGCAGTTCTTC.